The clone carrying this T cell receptor (beta chain) is categorized as medium-sized. The sample comes from a study of tumor-infiltrating lymphocytes in oesophageal squamous cell carcinoma. One entry per CDR3 protein, called by TCRdb with MiXCR from the PCR reads. Counted here are over 8,000 distinct CDR3 sequences, 60% to 70% occurring once; the ten biggest clones make up about 26%. This receptor was identified in a female donor with esophageal squamous cell carcinoma. The sequenced sample consisted of esophageal tumor tissue.

Written as DNA, the CDR3 is TGTGCCAGCAGCGCAAAACAGGGGAACTATGGCTACACCTTC. Residues: CASSAKQGNYGYTF. The rearrangement joins TRBV7-8 to TRBJ1-2; 7 bases match TRBD1. The CDR3 runs to 14 residues. Germline assignment: CDR1 SGHVS and CDR2 FQNEAQ. V lost 5 bases, J lost 2 bases, and 5 bases stayed unmatched.